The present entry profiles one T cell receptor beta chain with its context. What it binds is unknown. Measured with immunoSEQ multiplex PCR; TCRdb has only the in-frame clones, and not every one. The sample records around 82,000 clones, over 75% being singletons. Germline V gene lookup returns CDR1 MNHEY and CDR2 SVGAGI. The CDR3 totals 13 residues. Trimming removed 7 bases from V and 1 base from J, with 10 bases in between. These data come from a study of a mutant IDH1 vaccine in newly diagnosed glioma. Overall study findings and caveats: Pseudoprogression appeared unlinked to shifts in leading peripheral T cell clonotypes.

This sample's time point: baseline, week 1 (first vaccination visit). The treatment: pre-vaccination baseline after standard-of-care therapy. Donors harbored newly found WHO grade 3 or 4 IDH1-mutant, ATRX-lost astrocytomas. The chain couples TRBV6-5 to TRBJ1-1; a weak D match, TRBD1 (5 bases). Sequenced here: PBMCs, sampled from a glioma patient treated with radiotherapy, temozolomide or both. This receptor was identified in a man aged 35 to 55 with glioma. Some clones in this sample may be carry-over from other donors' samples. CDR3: CASKETANTEAFF. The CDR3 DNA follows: TGTGCCAGCAAAGAGACAGCGAACACTGAAGCTTTCTTT.